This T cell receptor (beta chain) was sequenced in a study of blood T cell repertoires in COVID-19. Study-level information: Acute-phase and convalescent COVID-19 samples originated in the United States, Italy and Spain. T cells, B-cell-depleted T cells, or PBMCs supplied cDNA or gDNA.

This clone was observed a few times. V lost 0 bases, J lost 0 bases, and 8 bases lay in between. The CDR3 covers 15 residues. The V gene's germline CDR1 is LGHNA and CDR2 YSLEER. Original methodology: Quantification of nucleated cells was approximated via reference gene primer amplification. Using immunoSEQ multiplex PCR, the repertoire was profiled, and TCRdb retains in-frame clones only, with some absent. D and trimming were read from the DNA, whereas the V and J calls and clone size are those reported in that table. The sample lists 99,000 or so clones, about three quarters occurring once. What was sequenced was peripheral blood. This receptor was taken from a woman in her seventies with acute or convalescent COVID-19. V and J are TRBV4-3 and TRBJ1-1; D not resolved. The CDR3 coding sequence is TGCGCCAGCAGCCAAGAGGGCTTGATGAACACTGAAGCTTTCTTT. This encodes CASSQEGLMNTEAFF.